The 4 T cell receptor beta chains listed next were all sequenced from one sample in a study of cytomegalovirus exposure and HLA in healthy donors. The PCR made use of 60 Vbeta and 13 Jbeta primers. This table comes from immunoSEQ multiplex PCR, and its TCRdb copy is limited to in-frame clones, with some not included. The sample has some 200,000 clones; about 10% are singletons. What was sequenced was PBMCs. These receptor sequences come from a woman aged 25 to 45 in good health and CMV-seropositive.

This sequence joins TRBV9 and TRBJ2-3; 10 bases match TRBD2. The CDR3 has 16 residues. Unmatched junction bases numbered 3, after V lost 2 bases and J lost 0 bases. CDR1 is SGDLS and CDR2 is YYNGEE in the germline V gene. CDR3 sequence (DNA): TGTGCCAGCAGCGTCTGGACTAGCGGAAGCACAGATACGCAGTATTTT. Its translation is CASSVWTSGSTDTQYF.

This clone occurred a few times. The rearrangement uses TRBV5-4 and TRBJ2-1, with D maybe TRBD1 (5 bases). Per germline, CDR1 SGHNT and CDR2 YYREEE (reference sequence). The CDR3 has 13 residues. V was trimmed by 1 base and J by 9 bases, leaving 11 bases between them. CDR3 DNA: TGTGCCAGCAGCTTGCCCCTCCAGGGTGAGCAGTTCTTC. This encodes CASSLPLQGEQFF.

This clone was seen more than once but under ten times. This rearrangement joins TRBV9 to TRBJ2-3; 10 bases map to TRBD1. J gave up 1 base and V 4 bases, and 9 bases lay outside the gene matches. This CDR3 region has 17 residues. Germline-derived CDR1 and CDR2 are SGDLS and YYNGEE. In DNA, the CDR3 is TGTGCCAGCAGCCCACCACGGACAGGGGGAGGCACAGATACGCAGTATTTT. This gives the protein CASSPPRTGGGTDTQYF.

This clone was seen a handful of times. This chain connects TRBV15 to TRBJ1-2; D is possibly TRBD1 (5 bases). CDR1 is LNHNV, CDR2 YYDKDF, per germline (reference sequence). Trimming shortened V by 6 bases and J by 0 bases, and 14 bases separated the two germline ends. This CDR3 spans 15 amino acids. CDR3 protein: CATSARTRANYGYTF. In nucleotides, the CDR3 is TGTGCCACCAGTGCCCGGACACGCGCTAACTATGGCTACACCTTC.